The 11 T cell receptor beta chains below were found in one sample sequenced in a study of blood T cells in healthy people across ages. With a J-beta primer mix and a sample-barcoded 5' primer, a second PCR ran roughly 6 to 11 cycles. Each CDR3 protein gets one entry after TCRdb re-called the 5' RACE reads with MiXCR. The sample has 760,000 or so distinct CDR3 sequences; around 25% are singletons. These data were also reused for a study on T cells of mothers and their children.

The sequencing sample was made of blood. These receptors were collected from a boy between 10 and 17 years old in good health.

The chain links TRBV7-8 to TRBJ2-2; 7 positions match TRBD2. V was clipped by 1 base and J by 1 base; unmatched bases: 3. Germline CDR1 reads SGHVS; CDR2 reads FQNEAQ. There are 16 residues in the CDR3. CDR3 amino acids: CASSLVQRENTGELFF. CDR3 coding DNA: TGTGCCAGCAGCTTAGTCCAGCGGGAGAACACCGGGGAGCTGTTTTTT.

CDR3 sequence reads: CASSRDLAYTDNEQFF. Written as DNA, the CDR3 is TGTGCCAGCAGCCGCGACCTAGCGTATACAGACAATGAGCAGTTCTTC. The genes are TRBV6-5 and TRBJ2-1, with D possibly being TRBD2 (6 bases). The CDR3 spans 16 residues. From germline, CDR1 is MNHEY and CDR2 SVGAGI. The V gene lost 6 bases and the J gene lost 5 bases, with 20 bases spanning the gap.

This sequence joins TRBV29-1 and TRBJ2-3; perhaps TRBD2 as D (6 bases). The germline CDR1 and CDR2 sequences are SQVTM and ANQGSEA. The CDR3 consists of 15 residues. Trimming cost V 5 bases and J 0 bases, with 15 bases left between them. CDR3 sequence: CSVYGSMGSTDTQYF. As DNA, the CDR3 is TGCAGCGTTTACGGGAGTATGGGTAGCACAGATACGCAGTATTTT.

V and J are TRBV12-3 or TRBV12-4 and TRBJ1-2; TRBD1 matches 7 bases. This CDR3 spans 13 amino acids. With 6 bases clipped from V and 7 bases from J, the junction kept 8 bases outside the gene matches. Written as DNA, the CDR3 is TGTGCCAGCAGGACTCACAGGGGCGGTGGCTACACCTTC. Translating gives CASRTHRGGGYTF.

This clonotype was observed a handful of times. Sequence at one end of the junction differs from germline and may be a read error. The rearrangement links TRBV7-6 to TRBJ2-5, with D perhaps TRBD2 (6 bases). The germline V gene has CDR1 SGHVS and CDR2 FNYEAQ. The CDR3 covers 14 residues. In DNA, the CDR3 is TGTGTCAGCAGCTTAAGCGGCGGGGTGGAGACCCAGTACTTC. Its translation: CVSSLSGGVETQYF.

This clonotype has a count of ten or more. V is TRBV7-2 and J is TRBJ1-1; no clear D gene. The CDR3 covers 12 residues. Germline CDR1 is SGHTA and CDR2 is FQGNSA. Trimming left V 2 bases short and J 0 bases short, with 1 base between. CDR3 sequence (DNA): TGTGCCAGCAGCTTAATGAACACTGAAGCTTTCTTT. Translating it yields CASSLMNTEAFF.

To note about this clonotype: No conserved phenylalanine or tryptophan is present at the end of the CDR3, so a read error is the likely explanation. The CDR3, as DNA: TGCAGTGCTAACGCGGGGACTACCTACAATGAGCAGTTCATC. As protein: CSANAGTTYNEQFI. This chain connects TRBV20-1 to TRBJ2-1; 7 positions agree with TRBD2. V gave up 4 bases and J gave up 2 bases; unmatched junction bases: 5. This CDR3 spans 14 amino acids. The V gene's germline CDR1 is DFQATT and CDR2 SNEGSKA (reference sequence).

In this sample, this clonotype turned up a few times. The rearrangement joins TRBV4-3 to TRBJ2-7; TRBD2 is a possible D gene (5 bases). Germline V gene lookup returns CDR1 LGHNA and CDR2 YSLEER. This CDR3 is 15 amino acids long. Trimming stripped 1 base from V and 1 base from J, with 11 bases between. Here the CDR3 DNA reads TGCGCCAGCAGCCAAGCCCGGGGTACTTCCTACGAGCAGTACTTC. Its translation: CASSQARGTSYEQYF.

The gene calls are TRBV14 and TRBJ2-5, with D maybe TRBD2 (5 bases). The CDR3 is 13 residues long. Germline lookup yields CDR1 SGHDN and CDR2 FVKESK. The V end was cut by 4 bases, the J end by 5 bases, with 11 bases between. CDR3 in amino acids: CASSRGHPETQYF. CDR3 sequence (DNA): TGTGCCAGCAGCCGAGGGCATCCTGAGACCCAGTACTTC. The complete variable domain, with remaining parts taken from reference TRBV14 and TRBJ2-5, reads EAGVTQFPSHSVIEKGQTVTLRCDPISGHDNLYWYRRVMGKEIKFLLHFVKESKQDESGMPNNRFLAERTGGTYSTLKVQPAELEDSGVYFCASSRGHPETQYFGPGTRLLVL.

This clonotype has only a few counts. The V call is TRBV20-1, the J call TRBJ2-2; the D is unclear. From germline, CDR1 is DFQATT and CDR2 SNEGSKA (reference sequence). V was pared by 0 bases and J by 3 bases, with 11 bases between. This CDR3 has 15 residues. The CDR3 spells CSARETGLDTGELFF. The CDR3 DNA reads TGCAGTGCTAGAGAAACCGGGTTGGACACCGGGGAGCTGTTTTTT.

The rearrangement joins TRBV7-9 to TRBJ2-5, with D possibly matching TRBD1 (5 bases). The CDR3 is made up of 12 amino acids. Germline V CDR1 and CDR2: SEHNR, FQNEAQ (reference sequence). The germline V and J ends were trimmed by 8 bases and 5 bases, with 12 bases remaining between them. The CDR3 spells CASLQGSETQYF. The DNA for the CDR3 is TGTGCCAGCCTGCAGGGATCGGAGACCCAGTACTTC.